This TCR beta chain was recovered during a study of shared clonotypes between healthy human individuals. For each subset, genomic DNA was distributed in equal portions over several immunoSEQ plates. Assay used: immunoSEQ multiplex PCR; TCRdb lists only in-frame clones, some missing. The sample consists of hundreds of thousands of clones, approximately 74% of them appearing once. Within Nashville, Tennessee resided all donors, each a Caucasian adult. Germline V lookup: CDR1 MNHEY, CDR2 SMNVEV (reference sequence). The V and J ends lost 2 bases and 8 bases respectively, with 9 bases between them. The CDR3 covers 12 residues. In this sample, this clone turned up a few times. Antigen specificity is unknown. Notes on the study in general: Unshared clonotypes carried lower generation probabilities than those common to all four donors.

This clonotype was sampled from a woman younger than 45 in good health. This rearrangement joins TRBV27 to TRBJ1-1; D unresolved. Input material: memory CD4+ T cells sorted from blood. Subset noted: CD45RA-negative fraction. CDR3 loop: CASSLETGEAFF. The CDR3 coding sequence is TGTGCCAGCAGTTTAGAGACGGGCGAAGCTTTCTTT.